These 28 T cell receptor beta chains were sequenced from one sample in a study of OX40 agonist ivuxolimab in advanced cancers. Receptors were amplified or captured by the immunoSEQ multiplex PCR assay. The source is immuneACCESS, and TCRdb retained only in-frame sequences with V and J called. Part of the clones is not carried over; for the studies checked, unresolved V genes explain less than half of this, and the remainder is unexplained. The sample table contains some 66,000 clones; only one count was recorded for nearly 90% of them. About 0.25% of the sample is in the top ten clones. This specimen was CD4+ or CD8+ T cells sorted from blood, taken in a trial of the OX40 agonist ivuxolimab. The receptors shown here come from an adult with an advanced solid tumor such as melanoma, head and neck, liver or kidney cancer.

V usage is TRBV27 and J usage is TRBJ2-6, with D uncertain. Trimming took off 6 bases at V and 7 bases at J, with 10 bases between the two ends. The CDR3 loop spans 13 amino acids. Per germline, CDR1 MNHEY and CDR2 SMNVEV (reference sequence). In DNA form, the CDR3 reads TGTGCCAGCAGCTTAACGATCGCCAACGTCCTGACTTTC. Encoded protein: CASSLTIANVLTF.

The gene calls are TRBV7-7 and TRBJ2-5; 11 nucleotides match TRBD1. The CDR3 runs 15 residues. The V gene's germline CDR1 is SSHAT and CDR2 FNYEAQ (reference sequence). J gave up 5 bases and V 5 bases, and 7 bases lay outside the gene matches. Written as DNA, the CDR3 is TGTGCCAGCAGCCAGGGGGACAGGGGGGGTGAGACCCAGTACTTC. It codes for CASSQGDRGGETQYF.

The CDR3 region has the DNA TGCGCCAGCAGTCAGGGGGTTTATCAGCCCCAGCATTTT. Protein: CASSQGVYQPQHF. The chain has TRBV4-1 and TRBJ1-5, with 7 bases fitting TRBD1. The CDR3 length is 13 residues. The ends lost 6 bases at V and 5 bases at J; junction bases unmatched: 4. Per the germline V gene, CDR1 is MGHRA and CDR2 is YSYEKL.

The V call is TRBV4-2, the J call TRBJ1-3; 7 nucleotides match TRBD1. The germline gives CDR1 LGHNA, CDR2 YNFKEQ. The V gene end was trimmed by 3 bases and the J gene end by 0 bases; junction bases not matched to a gene: 8. The CDR3 has 17 residues. CDR3 sequence: CASSHFGTANSGNTIYF. DNA for the CDR3: TGTGCCAGCAGCCACTTCGGGACAGCTAACTCTGGAAACACCATATATTTT.

This chain links TRBV6-6 with TRBJ2-7; tentative D call: TRBD1 (6 bases). The germline CDR1 and CDR2 sequences are MNHNY and SVGAGI (reference sequence). Between the trimmed V and J ends, which lost 2 bases and 1 base, there was a span of 12 bases. This CDR3 spans 15 amino acids. CDR3 loop: CASSYGTGISYEQYF. The DNA of the CDR3 is TGTGCCAGCAGTTACGGCACAGGGATTTCCTACGAGCAGTACTTC.

This sequence joins TRBV6-1 and TRBJ1-5, with a tentative D call TRBD1 (5 bases). The CDR3 totals 16 residues. The germline V gene encodes CDR1 MNHNS and CDR2 SASEGT. Trimming removed 0 bases from V and 0 bases from J, with 9 bases in between. CDR3: CASSEAGGYSNQPQHF. The DNA for the CDR3 is TGTGCCAGCAGTGAAGCGGGGGGTTATAGCAATCAGCCCCAGCATTTT.

The genes are TRBV10-1 and TRBJ2-7; possible D gene TRBD1, 6 bases. V was pared by 3 bases and J by 8 bases, with 17 bases between. The germline V gene encodes CDR1 WNHNN and CDR2 SYGVQD (reference sequence). This CDR3 comprises 14 residues. CDR3 nucleotide sequence: TGCGCCAGCAGTGAAGGGGCAGGTGGGGACAAGCAGTACTTC. Its translation is CASSEGAGGDKQYF.

This chain uses TRBV6-6 with TRBJ2-7, with D possibly being TRBD1 (7 bases). Trimming pared 6 bases from V and 1 base from J, leaving 19 bases between. In germline, CDR1 is MNHNY, CDR2 SVGAGI (reference sequence). CDR3 length: 16 residues. The CDR3 DNA reads TGTGCCAGCAGCTCACCAGGGGGGTGGGGATCCTACGAGCAGTACTTC. Translation: CASSSPGGWGSYEQYF.

This clone was counted between two and nine times. The chain is built from TRBV5-1 and TRBJ2-3; 7 bases line up with TRBD1. Germline CDR1 SGHRS, CDR2 YFSETQ. Trimming removed 4 bases from V and 1 base from J; junction bases left unmatched: 9. The CDR3 length is 16 residues. CDR3: CASSLRGGSGTDTQYF. The DNA of the CDR3 is TGCGCCAGCAGCCTCCGAGGGGGCTCGGGCACAGATACGCAGTATTTT.

V is TRBV19 and J is TRBJ1-1; D uncertain. The CDR3 extends over 13 amino acids. Trimming pared 0 bases from V and 3 bases from J, leaving 5 bases between. CDR1 is LNHDA and CDR2 is SQIVND in the germline V gene (reference sequence). CDR3 nucleotide sequence: TGTGCCAGTAGTATAGATTGGGACACTGAAGCTTTCTTT. Its translation is CASSIDWDTEAFF.

The rearrangement links TRBV6-1 to TRBJ1-3, with no clear D. Per germline, CDR1 MNHNS and CDR2 SASEGT. Trimming took 6 bases from V and 4 from J, leaving 4 bases between them. CDR3 length equals 11 residues. In DNA form, the CDR3 reads TGTGCCAGCAGGAGGGGAAACACCATATATTTT. Translating gives CASRRGNTIYF.

The CDR3 DNA is TGTGCCAGCAGCTTGGCGGACAGGAGAGAGACCCAGTACTTC. Amino acid sequence: CASSLADRRETQYF. The V and J genes are TRBV5-4 and TRBJ2-5, with TRBD1 matching 7 bases. The CDR3 consists of 14 residues. The ends lost 0 bases at V and 4 bases at J; junction bases unmatched: 3. CDR1 is SGHNT, CDR2 YYREEE, per germline (reference sequence).

The genes are TRBV19 and TRBJ1-5, with unresolved D. Germline values: CDR1 LNHDA, CDR2 SQIVND (reference sequence). V shed 7 bases and J shed 7 bases, with 14 bases lying between them. The CDR3 sequence is 13 residues long. The CDR3 sequence is CASKQVGSQPQHF. The CDR3 DNA reads TGTGCCAGTAAGCAGGTAGGGTCACAGCCCCAGCATTTT.

The V and J genes are TRBV6-1 and TRBJ2-5; D is uncertain. V shed 5 bases and J shed 4 bases, with 5 bases lying between them. The CDR3 extends over 11 amino acids. Per germline, CDR1 MNHNS and CDR2 SASEGT. The CDR3 here is CASSYLETQYF. CDR3 bases: TGTGCCAGCAGTTACCTAGAGACCCAGTACTTC.

The chain is built from TRBV11-2 and TRBJ2-2; no clear D. This CDR3 is 15 amino acids long. Trimming shortened V by 8 bases and J by 6 bases, and 19 bases separated the two germline ends. Per germline, CDR1 SGHAT and CDR2 FQNNGV. CDR3 sequence reads: CASAILVSIPGELFF. The DNA of the CDR3 is TGTGCCAGCGCGATTTTAGTGTCTATCCCCGGGGAGCTGTTTTTT.

The chain is built from TRBV10-2 and TRBJ2-4, with 7 positions matching TRBD2. Looked up from germline, CDR1 is WSHSY and CDR2 is SAAADI. J was trimmed by 3 bases and V by 2 bases; bases with no gene match: 4. The length of the CDR3 is 15 residues. The CDR3 nucleotides read TGCGCCAGCAGTGAGGGACCGGGGGGCAAAAACATTCAGTACTTC. It codes for CASSEGPGGKNIQYF.

V usage is TRBV6-6 and J usage is TRBJ2-3, with D possibly matching TRBD2 (6 bases). CDR1 and CDR2 from the germline V gene are MNHNY and SVGAGI (reference sequence). The CDR3 spans 13 residues. V shed 7 bases and J shed 0 bases, with 8 bases lying between them. The CDR3 here is CASNRGSTDTQYF. The CDR3 nucleotides are TGTGCCAGCAACCGGGGGAGCACAGATACGCAGTATTTT.

V and J are TRBV12-5 and TRBJ1-2, with D unclear. In germline, CDR1 is LGHNT, CDR2 FRNRAP. Trimming removed 8 bases from V and 4 bases from J, with 8 bases in between. The CDR3 extends over 11 amino acids. The CDR3 is CASSPGYGYTF. CDR3 sequence (DNA): TGTGCTAGTTCGCCCGGCTATGGCTACACCTTC. Variable domain in full (rest from reference TRBV12-5 and TRBJ1-2): DARVTQTPRHKVTEMGQEVTMRCQPILGHNTVFWYRQTMMQGLELLAYFRNRAPLDDSGMPKDRFSAEMPDATLATLKIQPSEPRDSAVYFCASSPGYGYTFGSGTRLTVV.

There are a few counts of this clone. Here the CDR3 reads CASSPVKGEKLFF. CDR3 nucleotides: TGTGCCAGCAGCCCCGTTAAGGGCGAAAAACTGTTTTTT. V gene TRBV5-5 combines with J gene TRBJ1-4, with D hard to call. The CDR3 covers 13 residues. In germline, CDR1 is SGHKS, CDR2 YYEKEE (reference sequence). The ends were cut back, 4 bases at V and 8 bases at J, with 12 bases in the middle.

This clone was detected a few times. The rearrangement links TRBV6-1 to TRBJ1-1; D is undetermined. Trimming took 6 bases from V and 0 from J, leaving 11 bases between them. Germline loops: CDR1 MNHNS, CDR2 SASEGT. The CDR3 has 14 amino acids. DNA of the CDR3: TGTGCCAGCAGGACGGCAAGAATGAACACTGAAGCTTTCTTT. Translating it yields CASRTARMNTEAFF.

V gene TRBV6-5 combines with J gene TRBJ1-5; D not resolved. The CDR3 extends over 13 amino acids. The germline CDR1 and CDR2 sequences are MNHEY and SVGAGI. V lost 6 bases and J lost 7, with 13 bases in between. CDR3 nucleotide sequence: TGTGCCAGCAGCCGGGTAAGAGGGCAGCCCCAGCATTTT. Protein product: CASSRVRGQPQHF.

This clone has just one count. The chain couples TRBV6-5 to TRBJ2-7; D is possibly TRBD1 (5 bases). In germline, CDR1 is MNHEY, CDR2 SVGAGI. V lost 8 bases, J lost 0 bases, and 11 bases lay in between. The CDR3 has 13 amino acids. The CDR3 nucleotides read TGTGCCAGCGGCCAGGGAAGCTCCTACGAGCAGTACTTC. As protein: CASGQGSSYEQYF.

This chain connects TRBV19 to TRBJ1-1; perhaps TRBD1 as D (5 bases). V lost 6 bases, J lost 0 bases, and 14 bases lay in between. Germline values: CDR1 LNHDA, CDR2 SQIVND (reference sequence). The CDR3 has 15 amino acids. The CDR3 here is CASRPSWGVNTEAFF. As DNA, the CDR3 is TGTGCCAGTAGACCTTCTTGGGGGGTGAACACTGAAGCTTTCTTT.

The chain uses TRBV2 and TRBJ1-1, with a tentative D call TRBD1 (6 bases). The CDR3 sequence is 14 residues long. Germline values: CDR1 SNHLY, CDR2 FYNNEI. The V and J ends lost 8 bases and 5 bases respectively, with 18 bases between them. In DNA, the CDR3 is TGTGCCAGCCCCGGGGGGCAGGGCAGAACTGAAGCTTTCTTT. Translation: CASPGGQGRTEAFF.

Written as DNA, the CDR3 is TGTGCCAGAAAGAGACAGGGGGGCCACGAGCAGTACTTC. Translation: CARKRQGGHEQYF. The V gene is TRBV6-5, the J gene TRBJ2-7; 9 bases agree with TRBD1. The V gene's germline CDR1 is MNHEY and CDR2 SVGAGI. There are 13 residues in the CDR3. J lost 5 bases, V lost 9 bases, and 8 bases had no gene match.

The chain couples TRBV5-4 to TRBJ2-3, with unresolved D. V dropped 4 bases and J dropped 1 base, with 4 bases sitting between them. The length of the CDR3 is 12 residues. Germline assignment: CDR1 SGHNT and CDR2 YYREEE (reference sequence). The CDR3: CASSMRTDTQYF. In DNA form, the CDR3 reads TGTGCCAGCAGCATGCGCACAGATACGCAGTATTTT.

This chain links TRBV9 with TRBJ2-3, with 7 bases identical to TRBD2. The CDR3 spans 16 residues. J lost 1 base, V lost 0 bases, and 5 bases had no gene match. Germline-derived CDR1 and CDR2 are SGDLS and YYNGEE. The CDR3, as DNA: TGTGCCAGCAGCGTAGAGGCTAGCGGTCGCACAGATACGCAGTATTTT. Protein: CASSVEASGRTDTQYF.

The V call is TRBV28, the J call TRBJ2-5; no definite D call. Trimming stripped 2 bases from V and 4 bases from J, with 8 bases between. The CDR3 has 13 residues. Germline V gives CDR1 MDHEN, CDR2 SYDVKM. CDR3 sequence (DNA): TGTGCCAGCAGTTTACTCCTAGGAGAGACCCAGTACTTC. Protein sequence: CASSLLLGETQYF.